This is a list of T cell receptor beta chains from one sample in a study of post-analysis software for immune sequencing data. TCRdb itself ran the PCR reads through MiXCR, one entry per CDR3 protein. This sample has about 810,000 distinct CDR3 sequences, with 53% found just once. Sample: blood. The receptors here all came from a girl under 18 with multiple sclerosis. Both conserved end residues are trimmed from each CDR3. The D gene is left open where the match is weak. Size is stated for part of the rows, as once, few or many counts, or as a class when the clone is expanded.

V gene | D gene | clone size | CDR3 protein
TRBV7-9 | TRBD2 | - | ASSVPGLAGGNSRYNEQF
TRBV20-1 | TRBD2 | - | SARIPGLAGTYEQY
TRBV5-1 | - | few | ASSPALYEQY
TRBV4-2 | TRBD2 | few | AGSQTTSPYEQY
TRBV12-3/TRBV12-4 | TRBD2 | few | ASAAGGPYEQY
TRBV29-1 | - | - | SVLLREFAYNEQF
TRBV5-1 | TRBD1 | few | ASSSDGQGSYGYT
TRBV12-3/TRBV12-4 | - | - | ASSLDGPNSPLH
TRBV9 | TRBD1 | few | ASSPHGGGGGDAYGYT
TRBV29-1 | - | - | SVGDRENYGYT
TRBV6-5 | TRBD2 | - | ASSYSGGEPEQY
TRBV20-1 | TRBD2 | - | SCSRGGGASPEQF
TRBV15 | - | - | ATSRGDSSSEKLF
TRBV7-9 | - | few | ASSSNRDHQETQY
TRBV4-1 | TRBD1 | few | ASSQDRDRGPYGTEAF
TRBV10-3 | - | - | AISLVAGAQETQY
TRBV20-1 | - | - | SAVAAATHEQY
TRBV12-3/TRBV12-4 | - | few | ASSSRNGNYGYT
TRBV10-3 | - | few | AISTNSGHGYT
TRBV5-1 | - | - | ASSYPSVNEQF
TRBV6-1 | - | - | ASRDSSGDPRGGEAF
TRBV20-1 | TRBD1 | - | SAEPGQGAYEQY
TRBV5-1 | - | - | ASSLNWGPTNEQF
TRBV5-1 | - | - | ASSLARGYEQF